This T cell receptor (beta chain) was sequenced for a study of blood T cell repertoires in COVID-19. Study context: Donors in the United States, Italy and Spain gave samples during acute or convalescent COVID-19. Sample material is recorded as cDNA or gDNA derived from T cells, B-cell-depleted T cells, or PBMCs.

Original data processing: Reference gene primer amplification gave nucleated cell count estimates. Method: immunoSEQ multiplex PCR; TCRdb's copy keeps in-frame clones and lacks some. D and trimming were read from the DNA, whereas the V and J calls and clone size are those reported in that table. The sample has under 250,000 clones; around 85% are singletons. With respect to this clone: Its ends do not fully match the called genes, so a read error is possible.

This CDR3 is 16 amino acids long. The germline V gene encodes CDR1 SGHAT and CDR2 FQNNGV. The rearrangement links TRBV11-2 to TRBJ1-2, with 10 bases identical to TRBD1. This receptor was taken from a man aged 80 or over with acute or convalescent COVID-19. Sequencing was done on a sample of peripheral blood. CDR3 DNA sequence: TGTGCCAGCAGTTTAGAAGGGACAGGGGCTATCTATGGCTACACCTTC. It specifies CASSLEGTGAIYGYTF.